This T cell receptor beta chain was recorded in a study of shared clonotypes between healthy human individuals. Some clones are missing from TCRdb's copy, which holds only in-frame ones; the method was immunoSEQ multiplex PCR. The sample has 2 million to 2.5 million clones, roughly 95% seen once. Study-level points and caveats: The researchers took only blood, and tissue repertoires probably look different. Compared with clonotypes that all four donors shared, non-shared clonotypes had lower generation probabilities. Naive CD4 clonotype sharing across several donors was around 5%.

About this clone itself: What it binds is unknown.

The V segment lost 4 bases and the J segment 0 bases; nucleotides outside the gene matches: 4. The germline V gene has CDR1 MNHEY and CDR2 SVGAGI. The CDR3 covers 16 residues. The sample consisted of naive CD4+ T cells sorted from blood. Subset reported: CD45RA+ positively selected. The V gene is TRBV6-5, the J gene TRBJ1-3; the match to TRBD1 covers 9 bases. The source of this sequence is a young man in good health. CDR3 bases: TGTGCCAGCAGTTTCGGACAGGGGTACTCTGGAAACACCATATATTTT. It codes for CASSFGQGYSGNTIYF.